These 17 T cell receptor beta chains share one sample of origin, sequenced in a study of blood T cell repertoires in COVID-19. Assay: immunoSEQ multiplex PCR; the TCRdb copy retains only in-frame clones and omits some. Of approximately 400,000 clones in the sample, more than 75% were seen once. The sequenced sample was PBMCs or T cells enriched from blood (not recorded which). These receptors originate from a woman between 18 and 29 years old who had recovered from COVID-19.

This clone was detected only a few times. The chain recombines TRBV5-1 with TRBJ2-1; 9 nucleotides agree with TRBD2. Germline loops: CDR1 SGHRS, CDR2 YFSETQ. The CDR3 length is 17 residues. Unmatched junction bases numbered 11, after V lost 4 bases and J lost 3 bases. For the CDR3, the DNA is TGCGCCAGCAGCCTCCGGAGGGCTAGCGGGGACTACAATGAGCAGTTCTTC. This sequence encodes CASSLRRASGDYNEQFF.

J is TRBJ2-3 and V is TRBV27; 16 nucleotides line up with TRBD2. The CDR3 totals 20 residues. Germline lookup yields CDR1 MNHEY and CDR2 SMNVEV (reference sequence). Trimming removed 2 bases from V and 4 bases from J; junction bases left unmatched: 12. The CDR3 sequence: CASSLTPGLAGGQLADTQYF. CDR3 DNA sequence: TGTGCCAGCAGTTTAACTCCGGGACTAGCGGGGGGGCAGTTAGCAGATACGCAGTATTTT.

As for this clone: At the DNA level, this CDR3 is encoded by other sequences in the same sample as well. The CDR3 is CASSLGQGNTGELFF. The CDR3 nucleotides read TGTGCCAGCAGTTTAGGCCAGGGAAACACCGGGGAGCTGTTTTTT. J is TRBJ2-2 and V is TRBV27; D is perhaps TRBD1 (5 bases). This CDR3 is 15 amino acids long. Germline V gene data show CDR1 as MNHEY and CDR2 as SMNVEV (reference sequence). V was clipped by 2 bases and J by 2 bases, with 9 bases between them.

This chain connects TRBV27 to TRBJ2-5, with D perhaps matching TRBD2 (7 bases). The CDR3 totals 13 residues. V was trimmed by 9 bases and J by 3 bases, leaving 14 bases between them. Germline CDR1 MNHEY, CDR2 SMNVEV (reference sequence). The CDR3 DNA sequence: TGTGCCAGAGGGGGGGAGGTGGAAGAGACCCAGTACTTC. This translates into CARGGEVEETQYF.

The genes are TRBV10-3 and TRBJ1-1, with no clear D. Germline V gene sequence: CDR1 ENHRY, CDR2 SYGVKD. V lost 4 bases, J lost 0 bases, and 9 bases lay in between. The CDR3 length is 14 residues. For the CDR3, the DNA is TGTGCCATCAGTGGGTATGCGCTGAACACTGAAGCTTTCTTT. Translation gives CAISGYALNTEAFF.

The rearrangement uses TRBV19 and TRBJ2-1; a possible D gene is TRBD2 (5 bases). With 1 base removed from V and 5 bases from J, the gap between germline ends came to 12 bases. CDR1 is LNHDA and CDR2 is SQIVND in the germline V gene (reference sequence). The CDR3 loop spans 15 amino acids. The CDR3 DNA reads as TGTGCCAGTAGTATAGTCCCGGGGTGGGACAATGAGCAGTTCTTC. The encoded protein is CASSIVPGWDNEQFF.

This chain connects TRBV6-4 to TRBJ1-1, with D possibly matching TRBD1 (5 bases). Trimming cost V 0 bases and J 1 base, with 12 bases left between them. CDR3 length: 16 amino acids. Germline V gene lookup returns CDR1 MRHNA and CDR2 SNTAGT. In DNA form, the CDR3 reads TGTGCCAGCAGTGACTCGAGGCAGGGTGAGAACACTGAAGCTTTCTTT. Translation: CASSDSRQGENTEAFF.

V is TRBV5-6 and J is TRBJ1-2; 10 bases line up with TRBD1. This CDR3 region has 15 residues. The V gene end was trimmed by 4 bases and the J gene end by 4 bases; junction bases not matched to a gene: 7. CDR1 and CDR2 (germline): SGHDT, YYEEEE. The CDR3 DNA follows: TGTGCCAGCAGCGAGTCCCGGGACAGGGGCTATGGCTACACCTTC. This sequence encodes CASSESRDRGYGYTF.

The rearrangement links TRBV5-1 to TRBJ2-7, with 9 bases matching TRBD1. The ends lost 1 base at V and 3 bases at J; junction bases unmatched: 5. CDR3 length: 15 residues. Germline CDR1 is SGHRS and CDR2 is YFSETQ. The DNA for the CDR3 is TGCGCCAGCAGCTTGTCTGGACAGGGGTTCTACGAGCAGTACTTC. It translates to CASSLSGQGFYEQYF.

This chain uses TRBV5-4 with TRBJ2-7; 8 nucleotides line up with TRBD1. The CDR3 is 15 residues long. V lost 4 bases, J lost 5 bases, and 11 bases stayed unmatched. Germline V gives CDR1 SGHNT, CDR2 YYREEE (reference sequence). CDR3 bases: TGTGCCAGCAGCGCCCTAGACAGGGGTTGGGACGAGCAGTACTTC. As protein: CASSALDRGWDEQYF. The whole variable domain, filled in from reference TRBV5-4 and TRBJ2-7, reads ETGVTQSPTHLIKTRGQQVTLRCSSQSGHNTVSWYQQALGQGPQFIFQYYREEENGRGNFPPRFSGLQFPNYSSELNVNALELDDSALYLCASSALDRGWDEQYFGPGTRLTVT.

The CDR3 region has the DNA TGTGCCAGCTCACCCGAGTACGAGCAGTACTTC. It is translated as CASSPEYEQYF. V is TRBV18 and J is TRBJ2-7; no definite D call. Trimming shortened V by 3 bases and J by 4 bases, and 4 bases separated the two germline ends. This CDR3 has 11 residues. Germline lookup yields CDR1 KGHSH and CDR2 LQKENI. The whole variable domain, filled in from reference TRBV18 and TRBJ2-7, reads NAGVMQNPRHLVRRRGQEARLRCSPMKGHSHVYWYRQLPEEGLKFMVYLQKENIIDESGMPKERFSAEFPKEGPSILRIQQVVRGDSAAYFCASSPEYEQYFGPGTRLTVT.

The V gene is TRBV2, the J gene TRBJ2-2; D remains unclear. V dropped 4 bases and J dropped 1 base, with 13 bases sitting between them. The CDR3 extends over 16 amino acids. Per germline, CDR1 SNHLY and CDR2 FYNNEI. The CDR3 nucleotides are TGTGCCAGCAGTGCGTCTTCGACTTGGAACACCGGGGAGCTGTTTTTT. Its protein product is CASSASSTWNTGELFF.

V is TRBV10-1 and J is TRBJ2-5; TRBD1 matches at 12 bases. This CDR3 comprises 17 residues. Germline assignment: CDR1 WNHNN and CDR2 SYGVQD (reference sequence). With 8 bases clipped from V and 2 bases from J, the junction kept 12 bases outside the gene matches. The chain's CDR3 is CASPGGTGGEPQETQYF. In nucleotides, the CDR3 is TGCGCCAGCCCGGGGGGGACAGGGGGCGAACCTCAAGAGACCCAGTACTTC.

The chain links TRBV3-1 (or the pseudogene TRBV3-2) to TRBJ1-1; D call uncertain. Germline CDR1 reads LGHDT; CDR2 reads YNNKEL (reference sequence). V was clipped by 0 bases and J by 2 bases, with 25 bases between them. The CDR3 has 20 residues. In nucleotides, the CDR3 is TGTGCCAGCAGCCAAGATATGGTCCGAGGGTATGGGAACAGAAACACTGAAGCTTTCTTT. Its protein is CASSQDMVRGYGNRNTEAFF.

The chain uses TRBV30 and TRBJ1-4; 7 positions match TRBD1. Per germline, CDR1 GTSNPN and CDR2 SVGIG (reference sequence). There are 14 residues in the CDR3. V shed 3 bases, J shed 3 bases, and the junction held 4 bases outside the gene matches. CDR3 bases: TGTGCCTGGAGCTCAGGGGGAGCTAATGAAAAACTGTTTTTT. It translates to CAWSSGGANEKLFF.

The chain employs TRBV20-1 and TRBJ1-5; possibly TRBD1 for D (6 bases). Trimming removed 3 bases at V and 2 bases at J, with 11 bases between. The CDR3 consists of 14 residues. Germline V gene lookup returns CDR1 DFQATT and CDR2 SNEGSKA (reference sequence). CDR3 residues: CSASGQLGNQPQHF. The CDR3 DNA reads TGCAGTGCTAGTGGACAGTTGGGCAATCAGCCCCAGCATTTT.

The chain carries TRBV23-1 and TRBJ2-7, with 9 bases fitting TRBD2. TRBV23-1 is treated as an ORF (open reading frame) with a function not yet certain. V was pared by 2 bases and J by 3 bases, with 20 bases of the junction left unmatched. The CDR3 covers 20 residues. CDR3 nucleotide sequence: TGCGCCAGCAGTCAAAAGGGCCAGCGGGGGGCCCCGGGTCAGTTCTACGAGCAGTACTTC. Its protein is CASSQKGQRGAPGQFYEQYF.